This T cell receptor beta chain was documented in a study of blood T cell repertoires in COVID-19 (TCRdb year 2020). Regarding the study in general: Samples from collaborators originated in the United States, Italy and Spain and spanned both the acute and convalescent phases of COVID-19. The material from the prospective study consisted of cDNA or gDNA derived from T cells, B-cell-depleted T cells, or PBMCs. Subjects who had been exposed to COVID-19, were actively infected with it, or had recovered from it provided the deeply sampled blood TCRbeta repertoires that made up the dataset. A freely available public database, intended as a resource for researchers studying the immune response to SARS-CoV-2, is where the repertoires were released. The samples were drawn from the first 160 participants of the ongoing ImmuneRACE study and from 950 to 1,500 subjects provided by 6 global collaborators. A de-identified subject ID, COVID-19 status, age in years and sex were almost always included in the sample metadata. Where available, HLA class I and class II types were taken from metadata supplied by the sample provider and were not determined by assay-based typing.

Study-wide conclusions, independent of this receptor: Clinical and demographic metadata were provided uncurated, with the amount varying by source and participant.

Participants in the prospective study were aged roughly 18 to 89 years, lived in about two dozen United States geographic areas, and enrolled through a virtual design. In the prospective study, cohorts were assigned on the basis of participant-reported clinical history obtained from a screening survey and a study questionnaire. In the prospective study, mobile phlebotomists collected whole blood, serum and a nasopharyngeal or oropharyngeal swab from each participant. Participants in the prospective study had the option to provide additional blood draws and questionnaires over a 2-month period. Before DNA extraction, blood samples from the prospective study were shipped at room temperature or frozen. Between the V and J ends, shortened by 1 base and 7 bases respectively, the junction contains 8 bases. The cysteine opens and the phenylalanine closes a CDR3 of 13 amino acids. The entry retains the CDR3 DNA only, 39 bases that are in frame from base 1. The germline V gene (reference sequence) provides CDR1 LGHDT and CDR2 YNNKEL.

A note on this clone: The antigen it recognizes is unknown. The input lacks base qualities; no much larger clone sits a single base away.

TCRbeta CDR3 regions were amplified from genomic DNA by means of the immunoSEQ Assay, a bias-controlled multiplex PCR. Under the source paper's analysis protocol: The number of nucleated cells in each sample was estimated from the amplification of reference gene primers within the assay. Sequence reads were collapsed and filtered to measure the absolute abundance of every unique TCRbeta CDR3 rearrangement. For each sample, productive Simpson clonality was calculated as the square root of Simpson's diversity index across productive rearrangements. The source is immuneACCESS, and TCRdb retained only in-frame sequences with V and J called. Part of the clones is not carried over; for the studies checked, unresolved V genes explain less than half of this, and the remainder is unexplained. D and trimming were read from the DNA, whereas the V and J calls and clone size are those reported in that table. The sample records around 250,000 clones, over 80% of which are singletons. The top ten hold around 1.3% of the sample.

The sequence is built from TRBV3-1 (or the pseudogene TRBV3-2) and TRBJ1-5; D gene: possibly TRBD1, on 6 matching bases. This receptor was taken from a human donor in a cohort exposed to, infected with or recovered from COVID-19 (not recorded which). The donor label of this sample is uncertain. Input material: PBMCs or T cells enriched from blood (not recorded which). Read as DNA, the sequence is TGTGCCAGCAGCCAAGGGGGGCGGCAGCCCCAGCATTTT. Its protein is CASSQGGRQPQHF.